The 30 T cell receptor beta chains listed next were all sequenced from one sample in a study of shared clonotypes between healthy human individuals. Using immunoSEQ multiplex PCR, the repertoire was profiled, and TCRdb retains in-frame clones only, with some absent. The table has roughly 590,000 clones, 95% to 96% seen once. Cells designated naive CD8 were CD45RO-negative and were positively selected for CCR7, with terminally differentiated effector memory CD45RA+ cells excluded. The specimen was naive CD8+ T cells sorted from blood. The receptors were sampled from a woman aged 25 to 39 in good health.

The chain couples TRBV2 to TRBJ2-1; 7 bases match TRBD2. CDR3 size: 13 residues. Unmatched junction bases numbered 7, after V lost 7 bases and J lost 7 bases. CDR1 is SNHLY and CDR2 is FYNNEI in the germline V gene. CDR3 in DNA: TGTGCCAGCATGGCGGGAGCGGGAAATGAGCAGTTCTTC. This encodes CASMAGAGNEQFF.

This clone was counted a single time. The rearrangement uses TRBV6-5 and TRBJ2-5, with D unresolved. V lost 6 bases to trimming and J lost 5 bases, with 7 bases between them. Germline V CDR1 and CDR2: MNHEY, SVGAGI. The CDR3 has 11 residues. CDR3: CASRSTETQYF. The CDR3 DNA follows: TGTGCCAGCAGGTCTACTGAGACCCAGTACTTC.

The rearrangement links TRBV11-2 to TRBJ2-1, with D perhaps TRBD2 (6 bases). This CDR3 has 15 residues. CDR1 is SGHAT and CDR2 is FQNNGV in the germline V gene. Between the trimmed V and J ends, which lost 1 base and 5 bases, there was a span of 12 bases. CDR3 in DNA: TGTGCCAGCAGCTTAGTCTGGGGCGGGGACAATGAGCAGTTCTTC. It is translated as CASSLVWGGDNEQFF.

This sequence joins TRBV27 and TRBJ1-4, with D perhaps TRBD1 (5 bases). Trimming took 1 base from V and 7 from J, leaving 13 bases between them. Per germline, CDR1 MNHEY and CDR2 SMNVEV (reference sequence). The CDR3 has 15 residues. DNA for the CDR3: TGTGCCAGCAGTTTATGGGCAGGGATAGGTGAAAAACTGTTTTTT. It is translated as CASSLWAGIGEKLFF.

The chain links TRBV4-2 to TRBJ2-7; D perhaps matches TRBD2 (6 bases). Trimming left V 1 base short and J 5 bases short, with 18 bases between. Looked up from germline, CDR1 is LGHNA and CDR2 is YNFKEQ. The CDR3 totals 16 residues. The CDR3 here is CASSQGPGDLGDEQYF. The CDR3 DNA sequence: TGTGCCAGCAGCCAAGGACCGGGAGACCTGGGGGACGAGCAGTACTTC.

This sequence joins TRBV6-5 and TRBJ1-1; 8 bases agree with TRBD1. V lost 4 bases to trimming and J lost 3 bases; unmatched junction nucleotides: 4. CDR3 length: 14 residues. CDR1 is MNHEY and CDR2 is SVGAGI in the germline V gene. The CDR3 sequence: CASSFVRGHTEAFF. The CDR3, as DNA: TGTGCCAGCAGTTTTGTCAGGGGGCACACTGAAGCTTTCTTT.

The chain is built from TRBV5-6 and TRBJ1-2; no clear D gene. Germline CDR1 is SGHDT and CDR2 is YYEEEE. This CDR3 has 11 residues. Between the trimmed V and J ends, which lost 0 bases and 10 bases, there was a span of 7 bases. The CDR3 DNA reads as TGTGCCAGCAGCTTGGGGCCTCTCTACACCTTC. It specifies CASSLGPLYTF.

The rearrangement joins TRBV14 to TRBJ1-2; D is ambiguous. Germline CDR1 and CDR2: SGHDN and FVKESK. V lost 1 base and J 2 bases, leaving 17 bases between the germline ends. The length of the CDR3 is 17 residues. The CDR3 coding sequence is TGTGCCAGCAGCCAAGTCGCCACAGCCGCGGACAACTATGGCTACACCTTC. It yields the protein CASSQVATAADNYGYTF.

The chain combines TRBV27 with TRBJ2-1; 7 positions match TRBD2. Germline V gene lookup returns CDR1 MNHEY and CDR2 SMNVEV (reference sequence). CDR3 size: 13 residues. With V trimmed by 3 bases and J by 6 bases, 2 bases remained unmatched. The CDR3 here is CASSLGTINEQFF. In DNA, the CDR3 is TGTGCCAGCAGTTTGGGGACTATCAATGAGCAGTTCTTC.

In DNA, the CDR3 is TGCGCCAGCAGTTTTCAGGATGGCTACACCTTC. Its protein is CASSFQDGYTF. The rearrangement joins TRBV4-1 to TRBJ1-2; D is uncertain. Germline CDR1 reads MGHRA; CDR2 reads YSYEKL. Trimming left V 6 bases short and J 6 bases short, with 8 bases between. This CDR3 has 11 residues.

The rearrangement uses TRBV4-1 and TRBJ1-1; possible D gene TRBD1, 6 bases. Trimming pared 4 bases from V and 5 bases from J, leaving 14 bases between. Germline V lookup: CDR1 MGHRA, CDR2 YSYEKL. This CDR3 region has 14 residues. The CDR3 DNA reads as TGCGCCAGCAGCCCATCCGAGGGGGATACTGAAGCTTTCTTT. Its translation: CASSPSEGDTEAFF.

For this clone: Other DNA sequences in this specimen translate into the identical CDR3. The V call is TRBV7-9, the J call TRBJ2-1, with D perhaps TRBD2 (6 bases). V lost 3 bases and J 9 bases, leaving 6 bases between the germline ends. This CDR3 has 11 amino acids. Germline V gene lookup returns CDR1 SEHNR and CDR2 FQNEAQ (reference sequence). The DNA of the CDR3 is TGTGCCAGCAGCTTGGGAGGTGAGCAGTTCTTC. This sequence encodes CASSLGGEQFF.

CDR3 in amino acids: CASSQEAWSSGNTIYF. CDR3 in DNA: TGCGCCAGCAGCCAAGAAGCGTGGAGCTCTGGAAACACCATATATTTT. V and J are TRBV4-1 and TRBJ1-3, with D unresolved. Germline V gene sequence: CDR1 MGHRA, CDR2 YSYEKL. This CDR3 region has 16 residues. Between the trimmed V and J ends, which lost 0 bases and 0 bases, there was a span of 9 bases.

The rearrangement joins TRBV5-1 to TRBJ1-2, with D perhaps TRBD1 (5 bases). The CDR3 totals 13 residues. The V end was cut by 4 bases, the J end by 8 bases, with 15 bases between. From germline, CDR1 is SGHRS and CDR2 YFSETQ. In DNA form, the CDR3 reads TGCGCCAGCAGCCGTCGGGACGGGCAGGGCTACACCTTC. Protein: CASSRRDGQGYTF.

CDR3 residues: CASSGGDQPQHF. CDR3 coding DNA: TGTGCCAGCAGCGGAGGGGATCAGCCCCAGCATTTT. The rearrangement links TRBV7-2 to TRBJ1-5; D might be TRBD1 (5 bases). The germline V and J ends were trimmed by 5 bases and 5 bases, with 7 bases remaining between them. The length of the CDR3 is 12 residues. Germline V gene data show CDR1 as SGHTA and CDR2 as FQGNSA. The entire variable domain, with the rest obtained from reference TRBV7-2 and TRBJ1-5, is as follows: GAGVSQSPSNKVTEKGKDVELRCDPISGHTALYWYRQSLGQGLEFLIYFQGNSAPDKSGLPSDRFSAERTGGSVSTLTIQRTQQEDSAVYLCASSGGDQPQHFGDGTRLSIL.

This sequence joins TRBV6-6 and TRBJ1-2, with D unclear. Germline V lookup: CDR1 MNHNY, CDR2 SVGAGI (reference sequence). Trimming cost V 0 bases and J 7 bases, with 12 bases left between them. The CDR3 is 14 residues long. The CDR3 spells CASSYSNGEGGYTF. The CDR3 bases are TGTGCCAGCAGTTACTCGAACGGGGAGGGTGGCTACACCTTC.

V usage is TRBV30 and J usage is TRBJ2-1; either TRBD1 or TRBD2 may fit D (5 bases each). This CDR3 has 12 residues. Germline V gene data show CDR1 as GTSNPN and CDR2 as SVGIG (reference sequence). V was cut by 4 bases and J by 5 bases, with 9 bases left in between. DNA for the CDR3: TGTGCCTGGACGATGGGGGACAATGAGCAGTTCTTC. Amino acid sequence: CAWTMGDNEQFF.

J is TRBJ2-7 and V is TRBV27; 8 bases fit TRBD1. V shed 5 bases and J 2 bases; nucleotides not matched to a gene: 8. The CDR3 sequence is 15 residues long. Germline lookup yields CDR1 MNHEY and CDR2 SMNVEV (reference sequence). The CDR3 is CASSQAGGAAYEQYF. The CDR3 nucleotides are TGTGCCAGCAGTCAGGCAGGGGGCGCAGCCTACGAGCAGTACTTC.

The V gene is TRBV20-1, the J gene TRBJ2-1; D is uncertain. The germline V gene encodes CDR1 DFQATT and CDR2 SNEGSKA (reference sequence). The CDR3 contains 11 residues. Trimming left V 2 bases short and J 9 bases short, with 8 bases between. The CDR3: CSARSVGEQFF. The CDR3 DNA sequence: TGCAGTGCTAGATCGGTTGGTGAGCAGTTCTTC.

The chain recombines TRBV7-9 with TRBJ2-5, with D perhaps TRBD1 (6 bases). The V end lost 5 bases, the J end lost 0 bases, and 10 bases lay between the germline ends. CDR3 length equals 14 residues. CDR1 and CDR2 (germline): SEHNR, FQNEAQ (reference sequence). CDR3 loop: CASSRWDNQETQYF. The CDR3 coding sequence is TGTGCCAGCAGCAGATGGGACAACCAAGAGACCCAGTACTTC.

The V and J genes are TRBV19 and TRBJ1-2; D is possibly TRBD1 (5 bases). The ends were cut back, 4 bases at V and 4 bases at J, with 7 bases in the middle. The CDR3 is made up of 12 amino acids. Looked up from germline, CDR1 is LNHDA and CDR2 is SQIVND (reference sequence). This CDR3 is CASSSGGYGYTF. DNA of the CDR3: TGTGCCAGTAGTAGTGGGGGCTATGGCTACACCTTC.

With regard to this clone: Other DNA sequences in the sample encode the same CDR3. The rearrangement uses TRBV19 and TRBJ2-7; D uncertain. V was trimmed by 2 bases and J by 2 bases, leaving 7 bases between them. The germline V gene has CDR1 LNHDA and CDR2 SQIVND (reference sequence). The CDR3 has 13 amino acids. The DNA of the CDR3 is TGTGCCAGTAGTATATCTGAGACCTACGAGCAGTACTTC. Translated: CASSISETYEQYF.

The chain employs TRBV27 and TRBJ1-1, with no clear D. The CDR3 sequence is 14 residues long. Germline CDR1 is MNHEY and CDR2 is SMNVEV (reference sequence). The V end was cut by 5 bases, the J end by 0 bases, with 10 bases between. The CDR3 region has the DNA TGTGCCAGCAGTAGGGCAGTCATGAACACTGAAGCTTTCTTT. Protein product: CASSRAVMNTEAFF.

The V and J genes are TRBV7-9 and TRBJ1-1; TRBD1 matches 9 bases. The ends lost 6 bases at V and 1 base at J; junction bases unmatched: 12. CDR1 and CDR2 from the germline V gene are SEHNR and FQNEAQ (reference sequence). The CDR3 is 17 residues long. CDR3 amino acids: CASSNQDRGFGNTEAFF. The CDR3, as DNA: TGTGCCAGCAGTAACCAGGACAGGGGTTTTGGGAACACTGAAGCTTTCTTT.

The rearrangement links TRBV27 to TRBJ2-3; possibly TRBD1 for D (6 bases). From germline, CDR1 is MNHEY and CDR2 SMNVEV (reference sequence). V was cut by 5 bases and J by 2 bases, with 17 bases left in between. The CDR3 covers 16 residues. The CDR3 region is CASSLGHGKNTDTQYF. CDR3 nucleotides: TGTGCCAGCAGTCTGGGACACGGAAAGAACACAGATACGCAGTATTTT.

This chain uses TRBV19 with TRBJ1-1; 7 nucleotides agree with TRBD1. The germline gives CDR1 LNHDA, CDR2 SQIVND (reference sequence). V was pared by 6 bases and J by 0 bases, with 4 bases of the junction left unmatched. This CDR3 is built from 14 residues. The DNA for the CDR3 is TGTGCCAGTAGCTTGACAGGGATGAACACTGAAGCTTTCTTT. Its translation: CASSLTGMNTEAFF.

The gene calls are TRBV19 and TRBJ1-2; TRBD1 matches 7 bases. Germline values: CDR1 LNHDA, CDR2 SQIVND (reference sequence). J gave up 3 bases and V 4 bases, and 2 bases lay outside the gene matches. This CDR3 is 13 amino acids long. CDR3 protein: CASSTDRDYGYTF. In DNA form, the CDR3 reads TGTGCCAGTAGTACTGACAGGGACTATGGCTACACCTTC.

This chain connects TRBV6-1 to TRBJ1-1, with TRBD1 matching 7 bases. Looked up from germline, CDR1 is MNHNS and CDR2 is SASEGT. The junction had 9 bases not matched to a gene; V was cut back by 4 bases and J by 1 base. This CDR3 spans 16 amino acids. The DNA of the CDR3 is TGTGCCAGCAGTGTGGGTAGAGGGGGCTGGAACACTGAAGCTTTCTTT. Amino acid sequence: CASSVGRGGWNTEAFF.

The chain links TRBV7-9 to TRBJ2-7, with 9 bases identical to TRBD1. With 4 bases clipped from V and 4 bases from J, the junction kept 14 bases outside the gene matches. CDR3 length: 17 amino acids. From germline, CDR1 is SEHNR and CDR2 FQNEAQ (reference sequence). CDR3 bases: TGTGCCAGCAGCTCTAGGCTGACAGGGGGTGCCACTTACGAGCAGTACTTC. It specifies CASSSRLTGGATYEQYF.

V is TRBV2 and J is TRBJ2-7, with D perhaps TRBD2 (6 bases). The CDR3 runs to 13 residues. The V end was cut by 8 bases, the J end by 2 bases, with 13 bases between. Germline CDR1 reads SNHLY; CDR2 reads FYNNEI. The CDR3 reads CASRDSSPYEQYF. DNA for the CDR3: TGTGCCAGCCGGGACTCAAGCCCCTACGAGCAGTACTTC.